This T cell receptor (beta chain) emerged from a study of long-term antiretroviral therapy in people with HIV (dated by TCRdb to the early 2020s). Notes on the research overall: The earliest samples were collected approximately a decade before the 2015 WHO recommendation for immediate ART, a period when ART was typically delayed until CD4 counts fell. A total of 192 cryopreserved PBMC samples came from a few dozen adults with confirmed HIV infection and were collected serially over a mean of about six years (range 1-12). Whether ART initiation and durable HIV suppression were associated with changes in peripheral blood TRB repertoire composition and diversity was tested in a retrospective serial study. Of the 30 to 35 participants with HIV, some 12 were female. No cross-contamination during QIAcube processing was shown when test extractions of a monoclonal T-cell line were performed alongside about 30 polyclonal samples. The research as a whole found: Since PBMC availability was limited, sequencing covered only the TCR beta chain, with no alpha chain pairing. Expanded TRB clones identified before ART initiation dominated the repertoire across all time points, though the dominance fluctuated and decreased in many PLHIV after ART. The samples were dated from about 2003 to 2017, and the ART regimens that were used may be less effective than current ART regimens. Starting ART was linked to a significant rise in TRB diversity, yet even with long-term ART the diversity remained significantly lower than in transplant donor controls. CDR3 length ranges in HIV repertoires were narrower than in controls, and network structure suggested an antigen-experienced repertoire with only a slight naive shift after ART. Because pre-ART samples had limited cell numbers, unsorted PBMC were profiled rather than sorted CD4+ and CD8+ T cells. Inferences about post-ART repertoire changes are limited because no data were available on ART adherence, viral resistance or therapy changes.

Notes on this clone: Its antigen remains unidentified. One base away there is no much larger clone; base qualities are not given.

The junction shows trimming of 4 bases on V and 4 bases on J, and the gene matches do not reach 17 bases of it. CDR1 and CDR2 (SGHVS, FQNEAQ) derive from the germline V gene. The CDR3 numbers 19 residues from cysteine through phenylalanine. Only CDR3 DNA remains: 57 bases, in frame from the first base. The immunoSEQ hsTCRB v3.0 assay was used at survey level resolution to sequence the TRB variable region. TRB sequencing targeted a depth of about 35,000-50,000 T-cell genomes per sample. TRB libraries were pooled and sequenced on an Illumina MiSeq using a v3 150-cycle kit. As for the original processing: Analysis of repertoires was carried out in R inside a reproducible Nextflow workflow spanning QC, data transformation and analysis. LymphoSeq2, an R package for exploring AIRR-Seq data, was used to implement custom analyses. Four samples yielding fewer than 5000 total TRB sequences were excluded, leaving roughly 200 analyzed HIV repertoires. Of the 188 retained HIV repertoires, some 60 were collected before and about 130 after ART initiation. Repertoires were downsampled to 5000 TRB nucleotide sequences, and summary statistics were averaged over 100 downsampling iterations. Only TRB sequences with CDR3 regions of at least seven amino acids were retained for analysis. Two measures captured diversity: a Shannon entropy-derived clonality score and the Gini coefficient. In repertoire networks, the top 5000 CDR3 amino acid sequences were linked whenever an edit distance of one separated two sequences. Antigen specificity groups and MHC restriction were predicted for TRB CDR3 amino acid sequences with GLIPH2. To flag known associations with CMV, EBV, HIV or tissue antigens, CDR3 amino acid sequences were compared against VDJdb and McPAS-TCR. Pre-ART, post-ART and control groups were compared with Wilcoxon signed-rank tests and Holm-Bonferroni correction. The immuneACCESS repertoire file appears here via TCRdb, limited to in-frame rearrangements. These files lack a portion of the clones; in checked studies, under half of the deficit traces to unresolved V genes, and the cause of the others is not known. Clone size and the V and J calls come from that table; the DNA yielded D and trimming. The sample records fewer than 20,000 clones, 65% to 85% of which are singletons. The ten largest make up roughly 18% of the sample.

To be included, a participant needed at least one PBMC sample from before ART initiation plus at least two post-ART samples. Treatment was received in the United States of America by all participants with HIV. Before DNA extraction, cryopreserved samples of about 1-10 million PBMC were thawed and washed. At the time of the earliest PBMC sample, participants with HIV were aged between roughly 20 and 60 years. Per participant, PBMC samples came from 1-4 timepoints prior to ART initiation and 2-8 timepoints following ART initiation, for a median of 7 samples. For every participant, serial HIV viral load, CD4+ T-cell count, ART history and demographic data were obtained. A Qiagen kit on a QIAcube was used to extract genomic DNA from unsorted PBMC, with samples processed in batches of 12.

This receptor was obtained from a woman aged 18-30 years with HIV. This sample comprised unsorted PBMCs, obtained 0.6 years after starting antiretroviral therapy. The chain is made from TRBV7-8 and TRBJ2-3, and 10 junctional nucleotides match TRBD2. CDR3 reads: CASSSGLAVITAVADTQYF. The DNA sequence is TGTGCCAGCAGCTCCGGACTAGCGGTAATCACGGCTGTCGCAGATACGCAGTATTTT.